This is a list of T cell receptor beta chains from one sample in a study of early T cells in non-severe SARS-CoV-2 infection. Each CDR3 protein gets one entry after TCRdb re-called the 5' RACE reads with MiXCR. The sample has 70,000 or so distinct CDR3 sequences, 11% seen once. The specimen sequenced was whole blood. The receptors shown here come from an adult who was a healthcare worker with PCR-confirmed SARS-CoV-2 infection or an uninfected control (not recorded which). Each CDR3 is given without its conserved first and last residue.

J,V,CDR3
TRBJ2-3,TRBV2,AGTGDEDTQY
TRBJ2-2,TRBV12-3/TRBV12-4,ASSFLVGTGELF
TRBJ1-3,TRBV12-3/TRBV12-4,ASSLISTIDRY
TRBJ1-2,TRBV7-8,ASSLGPPRGYT
TRBJ1-1,TRBV9,ASSVVPGSGTEAF
TRBJ2-4,TRBV19,ASSMDKNVLNIQY
TRBJ2-5,TRBV4-2,ASSQDVVRGVGETQY
TRBJ2-1,TRBV24-1,ATSDLQGSEQF
TRBJ1-5,TRBV28,ASSLTRGQPQH
TRBJ2-6,TRBV2,ASSEARLATGANVLT
TRBJ2-1,TRBV18,ASSPGSGTYNEQF
TRBJ1-1,TRBV5-1,ASRDTKGTEAF
TRBJ2-7,TRBV6-6,ASSYPDRYEQY
TRBJ1-4,TRBV28,ASSVAPGTGRHNEKLF
TRBJ1-1,TRBV28,ASRAWESNEAF
TRBJ2-2,TRBV5-4,ASSSRAGVTTGELF
TRBJ2-1,TRBV10-3,AISESVSASYNEQF
TRBJ2-5,TRBV20-1,SARGSSGIETQY
TRBJ2-3,TRBV10-3,AGAAEASTDTQY
TRBJ2-2,TRBV24-1,ATSDLMRGGELF
TRBJ2-2,TRBV27,ASSLWGNTGELF
TRBJ2-7,TRBV9,ASSPRLALIHEQY
TRBJ2-3,TRBV14,ASSQGPGGPRDTQY
TRBJ2-5,TRBV3-1,ASSLAPGGEQTQY
TRBJ2-1,TRBV3-1,ASSPRLAGSNEQF
TRBJ2-1,TRBV20-1,SATSGGYEQF
TRBJ2-7,TRBV20-1,SASSTEEQY
TRBJ2-7,TRBV5-8,ASSLEGLTYEQY
TRBJ2-3,TRBV4-1,ASSRGQGFADTQY
TRBJ2-7,TRBV15,ATSRDPTYEQY
TRBJ2-1,TRBV2,ASRFERASYNEQF